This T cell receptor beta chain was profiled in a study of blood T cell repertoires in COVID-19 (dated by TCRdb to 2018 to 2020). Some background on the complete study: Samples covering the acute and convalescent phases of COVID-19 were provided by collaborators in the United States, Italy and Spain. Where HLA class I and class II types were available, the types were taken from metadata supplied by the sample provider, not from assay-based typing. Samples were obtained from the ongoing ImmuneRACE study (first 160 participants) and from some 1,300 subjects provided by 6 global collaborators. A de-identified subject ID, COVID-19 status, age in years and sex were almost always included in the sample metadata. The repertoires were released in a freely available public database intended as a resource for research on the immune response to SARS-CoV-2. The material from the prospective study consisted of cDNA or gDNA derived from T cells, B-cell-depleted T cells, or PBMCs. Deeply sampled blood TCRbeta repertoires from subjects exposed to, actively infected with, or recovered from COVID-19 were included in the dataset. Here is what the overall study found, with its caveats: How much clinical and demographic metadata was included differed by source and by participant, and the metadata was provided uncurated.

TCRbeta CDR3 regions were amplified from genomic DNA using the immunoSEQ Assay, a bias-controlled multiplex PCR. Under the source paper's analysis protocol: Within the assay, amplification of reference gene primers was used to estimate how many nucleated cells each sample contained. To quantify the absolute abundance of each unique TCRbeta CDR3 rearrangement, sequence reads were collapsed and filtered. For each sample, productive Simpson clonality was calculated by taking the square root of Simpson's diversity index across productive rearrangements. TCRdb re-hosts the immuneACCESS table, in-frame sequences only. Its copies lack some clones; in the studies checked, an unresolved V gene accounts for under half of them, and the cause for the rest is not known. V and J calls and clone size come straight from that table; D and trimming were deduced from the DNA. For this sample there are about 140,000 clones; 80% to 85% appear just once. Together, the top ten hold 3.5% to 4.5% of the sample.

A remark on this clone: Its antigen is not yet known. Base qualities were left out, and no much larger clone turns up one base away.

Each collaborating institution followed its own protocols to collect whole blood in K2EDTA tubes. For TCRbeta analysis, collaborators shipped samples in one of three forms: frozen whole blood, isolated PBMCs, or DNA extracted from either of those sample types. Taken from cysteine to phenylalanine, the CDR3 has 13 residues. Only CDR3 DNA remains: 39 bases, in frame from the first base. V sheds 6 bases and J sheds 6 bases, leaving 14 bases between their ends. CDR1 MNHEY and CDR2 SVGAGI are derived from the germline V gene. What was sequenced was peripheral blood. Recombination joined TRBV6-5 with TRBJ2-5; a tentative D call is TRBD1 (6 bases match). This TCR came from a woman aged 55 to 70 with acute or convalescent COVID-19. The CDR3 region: CASRPTGLQTQYF. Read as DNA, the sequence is TGTGCCAGCAGACCTACAGGGTTACAGACCCAGTACTTC.